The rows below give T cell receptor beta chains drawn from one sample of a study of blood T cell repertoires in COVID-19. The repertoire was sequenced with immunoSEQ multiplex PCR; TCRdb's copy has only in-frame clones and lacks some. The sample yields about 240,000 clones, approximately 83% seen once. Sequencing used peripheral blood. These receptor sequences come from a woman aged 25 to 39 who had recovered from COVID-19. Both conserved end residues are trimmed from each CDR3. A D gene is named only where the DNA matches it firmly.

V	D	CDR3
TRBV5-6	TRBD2	ASSLGTSYGEQY
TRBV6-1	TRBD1	ASSDPWTGGTNQPQH
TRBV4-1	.	ASSPTQGTAQPQH
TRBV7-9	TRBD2	ASSLVLTSGKETQY
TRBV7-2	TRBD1	ASRDQGGGNTIY
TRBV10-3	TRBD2	AISVLAGAIINEQF
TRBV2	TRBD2	ASMSGGLRYEQY
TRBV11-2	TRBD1	ASSRGTGAPQETQY
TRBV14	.	ASSQVRGKEQY
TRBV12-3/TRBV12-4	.	ASIRSLAPEQF
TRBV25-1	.	ASSETGYEQY
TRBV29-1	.	SVVGLEGDTQY
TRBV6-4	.	ASSDRAQGPDTQY
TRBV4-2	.	ASSQEGGDEQF
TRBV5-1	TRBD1	ASSRQGMNTEAF
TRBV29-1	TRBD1	SVEGQGLYEQY
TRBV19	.	ASSMAWRNEQF
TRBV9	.	ASSVGVREGETQY
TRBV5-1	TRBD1	ASSYDRGLSGANVLT
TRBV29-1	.	SVEVTGEGDTQY
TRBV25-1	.	ASSGLTYNEQF
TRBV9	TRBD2	ASSTGGLASTDTQY
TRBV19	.	ASSIGRGDQPQH
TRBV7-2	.	ASSLVNIHNEKLF
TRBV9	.	ASSVGGYTEAF
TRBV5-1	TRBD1	ASSWDRSNTGELF
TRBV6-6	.	ASTPITPGTGELF